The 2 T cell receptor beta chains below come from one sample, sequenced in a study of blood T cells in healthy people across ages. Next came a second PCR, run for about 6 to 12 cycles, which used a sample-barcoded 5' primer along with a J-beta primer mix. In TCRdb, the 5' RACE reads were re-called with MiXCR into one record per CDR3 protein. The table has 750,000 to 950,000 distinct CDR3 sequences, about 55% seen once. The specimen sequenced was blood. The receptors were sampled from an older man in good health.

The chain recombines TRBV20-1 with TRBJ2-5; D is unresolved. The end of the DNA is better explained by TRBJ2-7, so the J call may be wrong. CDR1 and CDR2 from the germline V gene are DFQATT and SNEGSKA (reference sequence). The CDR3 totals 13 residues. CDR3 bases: TGCAGTGCTAGTCGGCAAGGAATCTACGAGCAGTACTTC. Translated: CSASRQGIYEQYF.

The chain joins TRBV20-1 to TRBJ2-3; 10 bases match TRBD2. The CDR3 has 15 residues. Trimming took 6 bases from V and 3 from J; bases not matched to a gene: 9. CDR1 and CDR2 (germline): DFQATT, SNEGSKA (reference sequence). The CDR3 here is CSAENLAGATDTQYF. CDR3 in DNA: TGCAGTGCCGAAAATCTAGCGGGAGCGACAGATACGCAGTATTTT.